Presented here are 20 T cell receptor beta chains from one specimen sequenced in a study of OX40 agonist ivuxolimab in advanced cancers. The method was immunoSEQ multiplex PCR; TCRdb's version includes in-frame clones alone and lacks a portion of them. The table records fewer than 30,000 clones, about 81% of them present only once. The sequences come from CD4+ or CD8+ T cells sorted from blood, collected in a trial of the OX40 agonist ivuxolimab. These receptors came from an adult with an advanced solid tumor such as melanoma, head and neck, liver or kidney cancer.

The chain uses TRBV15 and TRBJ2-3, with D possibly matching TRBD2 (6 bases). This CDR3 has 16 residues. With 0 bases removed from V and 0 bases from J, the gap between germline ends came to 10 bases. CDR1 and CDR2 (germline): LNHNV, YYDKDF (reference sequence). CDR3 sequence reads: CATSRDLAASTDTQYF. The CDR3 nucleotides are TGTGCCACCAGCAGAGACTTAGCGGCTAGCACAGATACGCAGTATTTT. The full variable domain, with the rest looked up from reference TRBV15 and TRBJ2-3, is DAMVIQNPRYQVTQFGKPVTLSCSQTLNHNVMYWYQQKSSQAPKLLFHYYDKDFNNEADTPDNFQSRRPNTSFCFLDIRSPGLGDTAMYLCATSRDLAASTDTQYFGPGTRLTVL.

The J gene is TRBJ1-3, the V gene TRBV27; D remains unclear. The CDR3 length is 11 residues. With 8 bases removed from V and 4 bases from J, the gap between germline ends came to 6 bases. The germline CDR1 and CDR2 sequences are MNHEY and SMNVEV (reference sequence). In DNA form, the CDR3 reads TGTGCCAGCGCCCCAGGAAACACCATATATTTT. It encodes CASAPGNTIYF.

This clone is a singleton in its sample. The V gene is TRBV6-5, the J gene TRBJ2-7; D not certain. This CDR3 spans 16 amino acids. The germline gives CDR1 MNHEY, CDR2 SVGAGI. V was shortened by 0 bases and J by 0 bases, with 12 bases between the two germline ends. CDR3 in amino acids: CASSYSSQRISYEQYF. The CDR3 DNA reads as TGTGCCAGCAGTTACTCGAGTCAAAGGATCTCCTACGAGCAGTACTTC.

This clone counts as medium-sized. The rearrangement links TRBV27 to TRBJ2-2; a weak D match, TRBD1 (6 bases). This CDR3 comprises 15 residues. V lost 6 bases to trimming and J lost 3 bases, with 14 bases between them. Per the germline V gene, CDR1 is MNHEY and CDR2 is SMNVEV (reference sequence). The CDR3 DNA reads TGTGCCAGCAGACCAGGGGATTTGGACACCGGGGAGCTGTTTTTT. Translation gives CASRPGDLDTGELFF.

The chain combines TRBV18 with TRBJ2-2; 12 bases line up with TRBD1. After removal of 3 bases from V and 4 bases from J, the junction contained 9 bases not matched to a gene. Germline V gene data show CDR1 as KGHSH and CDR2 as LQKENI. The CDR3 extends over 18 amino acids. In nucleotides, the CDR3 is TGTGCCAGCTCACCTACCGGGACAGGGGGCGCTTTCACCGGGGAGCTGTTTTTT. It codes for CASSPTGTGGAFTGELFF. Using reference TRBV18 and TRBJ2-2 for the parts outside the CDR3, the full variable domain is NAGVMQNPRHLVRRRGQEARLRCSPMKGHSHVYWYRQLPEEGLKFMVYLQKENIIDESGMPKERFSAEFPKEGPSILRIQQVVRGDSAAYFCASSPTGTGGAFTGELFFGEGSRLTVL.

The J gene is TRBJ2-7, the V gene TRBV11-1; no clear D. Germline CDR1 SGHAT, CDR2 FQDESV (reference sequence). CDR3 length: 11 residues. Trimming shortened V by 8 bases and J by 0 bases, and 5 bases separated the two germline ends. CDR3 residues: CASGPSYEQYF. The CDR3 nucleotides read TGTGCCAGCGGGCCCTCCTACGAGCAGTACTTC.

The chain couples TRBV30 to TRBJ2-7; no clear D. This CDR3 spans 13 amino acids. V lost 2 bases, J lost 0 bases, and 8 bases lay in between. Germline V CDR1 and CDR2: GTSNPN, SVGIG (reference sequence). In DNA, the CDR3 is TGTGCCTGGAGTTTCTCGAACTCCTACGAGCAGTACTTC. Translation gives CAWSFSNSYEQYF.

This rearrangement joins TRBV5-1 to TRBJ2-1; D perhaps matches TRBD2 (7 bases). V was pared by 5 bases and J by 2 bases, with 11 bases between. CDR3 length: 14 residues. Germline-derived CDR1 and CDR2 are SGHRS and YFSETQ. The CDR3 sequence is CASSGGGPYNEQFF. CDR3 coding DNA: TGCGCCAGCAGTGGGGGGGGCCCCTACAATGAGCAGTTCTTC.

The CDR3 bases are TGCGCCAGCAGCCCTGGACTAGCGGGAGCGGGAAATGAGCAGTTCTTC. It specifies CASSPGLAGAGNEQFF. This rearrangement joins TRBV4-1 to TRBJ2-1, with TRBD2 matching over 13 bases. The CDR3 has 16 residues. V dropped 4 bases and J dropped 7; count of bases not matched to a gene: 7. Germline CDR1 MGHRA, CDR2 YSYEKL.

V is TRBV28 and J is TRBJ1-3; maybe TRBD1 (5 bases). The CDR3 sequence is 15 residues long. Trimming removed 8 bases at V and 0 bases at J, with 14 bases between. Germline CDR1 and CDR2: MDHEN and SYDVKM. The CDR3 coding sequence is TGTGCCAGCTACCCGGGACCATTCTCTGGAAACACCATATATTTT. This gives the protein CASYPGPFSGNTIYF.

The chain uses TRBV2 and TRBJ2-2; a weak D match, TRBD2 (6 bases). The ends were cut back, 4 bases at V and 2 bases at J, with 8 bases in the middle. Germline V lookup: CDR1 SNHLY, CDR2 FYNNEI. The CDR3 runs to 14 residues. This chain's CDR3 is CASSAGVNTGELFF. CDR3 DNA sequence: TGTGCCAGCAGTGCGGGGGTCAACACCGGGGAGCTGTTTTTT. The variable domain in full, with the rest retrieved from reference TRBV2 and TRBJ2-2, is EPEVTQTPSHQVTQMGQEVILRCVPISNHLYFYWYRQILGQKVEFLVSFYNNEISEKSEIFDDQFSVERPDGSNFTLKIRSTKLEDSAMYFCASSAGVNTGELFFGEGSRLTVL.

The genes are TRBV6-5 and TRBJ2-7; D possibly corresponds to TRBD2 (5 bases). CDR1 is MNHEY, CDR2 SVGAGI, per germline. The CDR3 is 13 amino acids. The germline V and J ends were trimmed by 5 bases and 2 bases, with 10 bases remaining between them. This CDR3 reads CASSLIGAYEQYF. The CDR3 coding sequence is TGTGCCAGCAGTCTTATCGGGGCCTACGAGCAGTACTTC.

This clone occurred once. V usage is TRBV15 and J usage is TRBJ1-1; TRBD1 agrees at 10 bases. This CDR3 spans 15 amino acids. CDR1 and CDR2 (germline): LNHNV, YYDKDF (reference sequence). V shed 3 bases and J 4 bases; nucleotides not matched to a gene: 5. Here the CDR3 DNA reads TGTGCCACCAGCAGGGACAGGGGGTGGGGCACTGAAGCTTTCTTT. It yields the protein CATSRDRGWGTEAFF.

The chain uses TRBV15 and TRBJ2-2; D is possibly TRBD2 (5 bases). There are 16 residues in the CDR3. V gave up 3 bases and J gave up 3 bases, with 14 bases separating them. Germline V gene data show CDR1 as LNHNV and CDR2 as YYDKDF (reference sequence). The CDR3 DNA sequence: TGTGCCACCAGCAGCAATAGCGAGAGGGACACCGGGGAGCTGTTTTTT. Protein product: CATSSNSERDTGELFF.

V gene TRBV6-5 combines with J gene TRBJ2-7, with TRBD1 matching over 9 bases. The CDR3 length is 13 residues. Looked up from germline, CDR1 is MNHEY and CDR2 is SVGAGI. V gave up 8 bases and J gave up 3 bases; unmatched junction bases: 5. The DNA of the CDR3 is TGTGCCAGCGGCCGGGGACAGGGCTACGAGCAGTACTTC. Protein sequence: CASGRGQGYEQYF.

This chain connects TRBV27 to TRBJ2-7; 8 nucleotides match TRBD1. This CDR3 has 16 amino acids. CDR1 MNHEY and CDR2 SMNVEV come from the germline V gene (reference sequence). With 5 bases clipped from V and 0 bases from J, the junction kept 9 bases outside the gene matches. Here the CDR3 DNA reads TGTGCCAGCAGTCCCAGACAGGGGACGTCCTCCTACGAGCAGTACTTC. Translating it yields CASSPRQGTSSYEQYF.

V gene TRBV4-3 combines with J gene TRBJ1-2; TRBD1 matches at 9 bases. Trimming removed 1 base from V and 5 bases from J; junction bases left unmatched: 8. Looked up from germline, CDR1 is LGHNA and CDR2 is YSLEER. The CDR3 has 16 amino acids. DNA of the CDR3: TGCGCCAGCAGCCAAGGACGGGGGACAGGGTCTTATGGCTACACCTTC. This sequence encodes CASSQGRGTGSYGYTF.

The rearrangement links TRBV4-2 to TRBJ2-3; 8 bases are shared with TRBD2. The trim removed 0 bases at V and 4 bases at J, leaving 12 bases unmatched. CDR1 is LGHNA, CDR2 YNFKEQ, per germline. The CDR3 runs 18 residues. CDR3 sequence reads: CASSQEYSRGGQSDTQYF. The DNA for the CDR3 is TGTGCCAGCAGCCAAGAATATTCTCGCGGGGGGCAATCAGATACGCAGTATTTT.

The chain links TRBV19 to TRBJ2-2; 10 bases map to TRBD2. This CDR3 has 17 residues. V gave up 3 bases and J gave up 2 bases; unmatched junction bases: 6. Germline V gives CDR1 LNHDA, CDR2 SQIVND (reference sequence). The CDR3 DNA is TGTGCCAGTAGTATCTCAGCGGGAGGGTCCAACACCGGGGAGCTGTTTTTT. Protein sequence: CASSISAGGSNTGELFF.

The rearrangement joins TRBV9 to TRBJ2-5, with D possibly matching TRBD2 (6 bases). Germline CDR1 reads SGDLS; CDR2 reads YYNGEE. V gave up 4 bases and J gave up 4 bases, with 17 bases separating them. This CDR3 region has 15 residues. Here the CDR3 reads CASSPVGGAGETQYF. CDR3 sequence (DNA): TGTGCCAGCAGCCCGGTGGGGGGAGCGGGAGAGACCCAGTACTTC. The complete variable domain, with remaining parts taken from reference TRBV9 and TRBJ2-5, reads DSGVTQTPKHLITATGQRVTLRCSPRSGDLSVYWYQQSLDQGLQFLIQYYNGEERAKGNILERFSAQQFPDLHSELNLSSLELGDSALYFCASSPVGGAGETQYFGPGTRLLVL.